This TCR beta chain was retrieved from a study of T-cell reconstitution after alpha-beta-depleted transplantation in children. Trimming took 0 bases from V and 2 from J; bases not matched to a gene: 2. This CDR3 is built from 16 residues. Germline CDR1 and CDR2: LGHNA and YSLEER. Unique molecular identifiers tagged the TCRbeta library. TCRdb re-derived calls from the PCR reads in MiXCR, one entry per CDR3 protein. The sample holds fewer than 200,000 distinct CDR3 sequences; over 5.5% are singletons and the top ten take about 2.9%. This clonotype appeared many times. The sequencing used PBMCs from the stem cell graft donor, collected from the stem cell graft. The source of this sequence is a human donor who donated a stem cell graft to a child with Wiskott-Aldrich syndrome. The chain carries TRBV4-3 and TRBJ2-1, with 9 bases lining up with TRBD2. This CDR3 reads CASSQELAGPYNEQFF. In nucleotides, the CDR3 is TGCGCCAGCAGCCAAGAGCTAGCGGGACCCTACAATGAGCAGTTCTTC.